These T cell receptor beta chains were read from a single sample in a study of radiotherapy plus CTLA-4 blockade in lung cancer. Profiled with immunoSEQ multiplex PCR; TCRdb holds only in-frame clones, not every one. In the table there are 90,000 to 100,000 clones, about 86% of which are singletons. Specimen: peripheral blood, collected from a patient treated with radiotherapy plus ipilimumab. The source of these receptors is a human donor with non-small cell lung cancer that progressed on radiotherapy plus ipilimumab. Both conserved end residues are part of each CDR3. D genes are given only for firm matches. Rows give clone size only sometimes, using once, few, many, or a class for an expanded clone.

clone size	D gene	J gene	V gene	CDR3 protein	CDR3 DNA
-	-	TRBJ2-5	TRBV5-1	CASSFLQGGETQYF	TGCGCCAGCAGCTTTCTCCAGGGAGGAGAGACCCAGTACTTC
-	-	TRBJ1-2	TRBV5-1	CASSGTGVSPNGYTF	TGCGCCAGCAGCGGAACGGGAGTCAGCCCCAATGGCTACACCTTC
once	-	TRBJ1-1	TRBV25-1	CASSRRDTNTEAFF	TGTGCCAGCAGTAGGCGGGACACCAACACTGAAGCTTTCTTT
-	-	TRBJ2-3	TRBV6-5	CASGALGDTQYF	TGTGCCAGCGGAGCTCTAGGGGATACGCAGTATTTT
-	TRBD1	TRBJ1-5	TRBV28	CASSRRFGQGSNQPQHF	TGTGCCAGCAGCCGTAGGTTCGGACAGGGCAGCAATCAGCCCCAGCATTTT
-	-	TRBJ2-1	TRBV4-1	CASSQVSPSYNEQFF	TGCGCCAGCAGCCAAGTGTCACCCTCCTACAATGAGCAGTTCTTC
-	-	TRBJ2-7	TRBV27	CASSPSGTAREQYF	TGTGCCAGCAGCCCCTCCGGGACGGCTAGGGAGCAGTACTTC
-	TRBD1	TRBJ2-3	TRBV27	CASSSRDRDTDTQYF	TGTGCCAGCAGTAGCCGGGACAGGGACACAGATACGCAGTATTTT
few	-	TRBJ2-7	TRBV4-1	CASSQVRNYEQYF	TGCGCCAGCAGCCAAGTCCGGAACTACGAGCAGTACTTC
-	-	TRBJ2-6	TRBV29-1	CSVTSANVLTF	TGCAGCGTTACTTCGGCCAACGTCCTGACTTTC
-	-	TRBJ2-1	TRBV5-1	CASSLGGSVNEQFF	TGCGCCAGCAGCTTGGGTGGGAGCGTCAATGAGCAGTTCTTC
-	TRBD1	TRBJ1-3	TRBV5-4	CASSVGQISGNTIYF	TGTGCCAGCAGCGTGGGACAGATCTCTGGAAACACCATATATTTT
few	-	TRBJ2-5	TRBV6-1	CASQLWETQYF	TGTGCCAGCCAACTCTGGGAGACCCAGTACTTC
-	-	TRBJ2-5	TRBV5-1	CASSLFARGEETQYF	TGCGCCAGCAGCTTGTTCGCCCGCGGAGAAGAGACCCAGTACTTC
-	TRBD2	TRBJ2-3	TRBV30	CAWSVGTSGVSTDTQYF	TGTGCCTGGAGTGTAGGGACTAGCGGGGTTAGCACAGATACGCAGTATTTT
-	-	TRBJ1-1	TRBV6-6	CASSYSGGNTEAFF	TGTGCCAGCAGTTACTCGGGGGGGAACACTGAAGCTTTCTTT
-	TRBD2	TRBJ2-3	TRBV5-1	CASRSSSQRERGDTQYF	TGCGCCAGCAGATCATCGTCCCAGCGGGAGAGGGGAGATACGCAGTATTTT
-	-	TRBJ1-6	TRBV7-9	CASSLGAGPLHF	TGTGCCAGCAGCTTAGGGGCTGGGCCCCTCCACTTT
-	TRBD2	TRBJ2-1	TRBV19	CASTPGGQGASGRVGEQFF	TGTGCCAGTACCCCGGGAGGACAGGGTGCTAGCGGGAGAGTGGGAGAGCAGTTCTTC
-	-	TRBJ2-5	TRBV5-1	CASSPHGGGRETQYF	TGCGCCAGCAGCCCCCACGGAGGGGGTCGAGAGACCCAGTACTTC
-	-	TRBJ1-1	TRBV2	CASSEVLQITEAFF	TGTGCCAGCAGTGAAGTCCTTCAAATCACTGAAGCTTTCTTT
-	TRBD2	TRBJ2-2	TRBV5-1	CASSLGPRESLAGGFGELFF	TGCGCCAGCAGCTTGGGCCCCAGGGAGAGCTTAGCGGGAGGCTTCGGGGAGCTGTTTTTT
few	TRBD1	TRBJ1-2	TRBV18	CASSRDRNYGYTF	TGTGCCAGCTCCCGGGACAGGAACTATGGCTACACCTTC
-	-	TRBJ1-2	TRBV5-4	CASSEGNYGYTF	TGTGCCAGCAGCGAGGGGAACTATGGCTACACCTTC
-	-	TRBJ2-2	TRBV2	CASSRDTSGGELFF	TGTGCCAGCAGTCGGGACACCTCCGGCGGGGAGCTGTTTTTT
-	-	TRBJ1-2	TRBV7-6	CASSLGIGNYGYTF	TGTGCCAGCAGCTTAGGGATAGGAAACTATGGCTACACCTTC
-	TRBD2	TRBJ2-1	TRBV19	CASRGRFGGRGDEQFF	TGTGCCAGTAGAGGCCGTTTTGGCGGGAGGGGCGATGAGCAGTTCTTC
-	-	TRBJ2-7	TRBV5-1	CASSRTRADYFDYEQYF	TGCGCCAGCAGCCGAACCCGCGCGGACTACTTCGACTACGAGCAGTACTTC
-	TRBD1	TRBJ1-4	TRBV5-8	CASGDRQREKLFF	TGTGCCAGCGGGGACAGGCAGAGGGAAAAACTGTTTTTT
-	-	TRBJ2-5	TRBV7-9	CASSLFATVQETQYF	TGTGCCAGCAGCTTATTTGCGACAGTCCAAGAGACCCAGTACTTC
-	-	TRBJ1-2	TRBV19	CASTTPGGGGGYTF	TGTGCCAGTACCACACCCGGGGGGGGTGGAGGCTACACCTTC
once	-	TRBJ2-5	TRBV4-2	CASSQATIAGETQYF	TGTGCCAGCAGCCAGGCGACCATAGCTGGAGAGACCCAGTACTTC
-	-	TRBJ2-7	TRBV7-8	CASSLVVVAIAAPYEQYF	TGTGCCAGCAGCTTAGTGGTCGTGGCGATAGCGGCCCCCTACGAGCAGTACTTC
few	-	TRBJ2-1	TRBV5-8	CASSLVGGGYNEQFF	TGTGCCAGCAGCTTGGTGGGGGGAGGTTACAATGAGCAGTTCTTC
-	TRBD2	TRBJ2-1	TRBV2	CASNLAGGPSQFF	TGTGCCAGCAATCTAGCGGGAGGGCCTTCGCAGTTCTTC
-	TRBD2	TRBJ2-7	TRBV2	CASSDLGLASYEQYF	TGTGCCAGCAGTGATTTGGGACTAGCTTCCTACGAGCAGTACTTC
once	TRBD2	TRBJ2-1	TRBV6-6	CATEDGGGYNEQFF	TGTGCCACTGAGGACGGGGGGGGATACAATGAGCAGTTCTTC
-	-	TRBJ2-6	TRBV21-1	CASSKGLTDLVISGANVLTF	TGTGCCAGCAGCAAGGGTCTGACCGACTTGGTTATCTCTGGGGCCAACGTCCTGACTTTC
-	-	TRBJ2-1	TRBV20-1	CSALKGNEQFF	TGCAGTGCTCTGAAGGGCAATGAGCAGTTCTTC
-	-	TRBJ2-3	TRBV18	CASSPRTSTDTQYF	TGTGCCAGCTCACCTCGAACTAGCACAGATACGCAGTATTTT
-	TRBD2	TRBJ2-7	TRBV7-9	CASSLNGRADEQYF	TGTGCCAGCAGCTTAAACGGGAGGGCCGACGAGCAGTACTTC
-	-	TRBJ2-3	TRBV2	CASSEWLGGTDTQYF	TGTGCCAGCAGTGAATGGCTAGGAGGCACAGATACGCAGTATTTT
once	-	TRBJ1-2	TRBV2	CASKGVSFAYTF	TGTGCCAGCAAAGGAGTCTCCTTTGCCTACACCTTC
few	-	TRBJ2-3	TRBV5-4	CASSLIADTQYF	TGTGCCAGCAGCTTGATCGCAGATACGCAGTATTTT
-	-	TRBJ2-5	TRBV7-2	CASSSRGGRRETQYF	TGTGCCAGCAGCTCAAGGGGGGGCAGAAGGGAGACCCAGTACTTC
-	-	TRBJ2-3	TRBV7-9	CASSPDSFGTDTQYF	TGTGCCAGCAGCCCTGACAGTTTCGGCACAGATACGCAGTATTTT
-	-	TRBJ2-5	TRBV5-5	CASSLSGRQGQETQYF	TGTGCCAGCAGCTTGTCCGGGCGTCAGGGCCAAGAGACCCAGTACTTC
-	-	TRBJ2-3	TRBV6-6	CASSPTLVTFTDTQYF	TGTGCCAGCAGTCCCACTCTAGTTACTTTCACAGATACGCAGTATTTT
-	TRBD2	TRBJ2-5	TRBV4-1	CASSPGLAGGWETQYF	TGCGCCAGCAGCCCGGGACTAGCGGGAGGTTGGGAGACCCAGTACTTC
-	TRBD1	TRBJ2-7	TRBV11-3	CASSSQARTGSYEQYF	TGTGCCAGCAGCTCCCAGGCGAGGACAGGGTCCTACGAGCAGTACTTC
-	-	TRBJ2-1	TRBV11-2	CASSAIRALPEQFF	TGTGCCAGCAGCGCCATTCGTGCCCTCCCTGAGCAGTTCTTC
-	-	TRBJ2-1	TRBV7-3	CASSLTPMSYEQFF	TGTGCCAGCAGCCTGACTCCCATGAGCTATGAGCAGTTCTTC
few	-	TRBJ1-1	TRBV5-6	CASSRSPRNTEAFF	TGTGCCAGCAGCCGGAGCCCCCGGAACACTGAAGCTTTCTTT